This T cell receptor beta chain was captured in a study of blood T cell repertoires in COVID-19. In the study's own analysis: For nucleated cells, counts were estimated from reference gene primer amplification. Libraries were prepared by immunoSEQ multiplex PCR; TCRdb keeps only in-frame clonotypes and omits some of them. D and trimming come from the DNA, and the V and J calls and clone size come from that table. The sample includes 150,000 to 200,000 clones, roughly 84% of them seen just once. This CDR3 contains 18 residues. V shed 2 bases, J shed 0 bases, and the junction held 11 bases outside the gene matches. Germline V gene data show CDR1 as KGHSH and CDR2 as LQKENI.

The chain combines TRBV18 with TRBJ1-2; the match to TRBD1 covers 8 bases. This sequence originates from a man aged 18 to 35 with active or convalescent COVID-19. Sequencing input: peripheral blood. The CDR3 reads CASSPDGQGRRANYGYTF. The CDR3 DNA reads TGTGCCAGCTCACCAGACGGACAGGGTCGGAGGGCTAACTATGGCTACACCTTC.